This TCR beta chain derives from a study of blood T cell repertoires in COVID-19. Study-level background: Acute and convalescent COVID-19 specimens originated in the United States, Italy and Spain.

In the authors' workflow: Estimated nucleated cell counts came from reference gene primer amplification. Clones were read by immunoSEQ multiplex PCR, and TCRdb kept only the in-frame ones, dropping some. That table is the source of V, J and clone size, and D and trimming were worked out from the DNA. Of about 93,000 clones listed, roughly 90% are singletons. Trimming left V 6 bases short and J 0 bases short, with 12 bases between. Looked up from germline, CDR1 is SNHLY and CDR2 is FYNNEI. The CDR3 totals 15 residues. Sequenced material: peripheral blood. The sequence derives from a man aged 45-65 years with acute or convalescent COVID-19. The rearrangement uses TRBV2 and TRBJ1-5; D gene ambiguous. Written as DNA, the CDR3 is TGTGCCAGCAGGCGACAAACCACTAGCAATCAGCCCCAGCATTTT. Protein: CASRRQTTSNQPQHF.